Following are 21 T cell receptor beta chains from one sample sequenced in a study of Graves' ophthalmopathy and Graves' hyperthyroidism. From RNA, the CDR3 regions of TCR beta chains were amplified and sequenced. First-round RT-PCR employed HTBI primers, with a second-round multiplex PCR after it. TCRdb fed the multiplex PCR reads into MiXCR, producing one record per CDR3 protein. The data show 900,000 to 1,200,000 distinct CDR3 sequences, 35% to 40% seen once. The sequenced sample consisted of peripheral blood or thyroid tissue (not recorded which). The receptors shown here come from an adult man with Graves' hyperthyroidism.

J is TRBJ2-7 and V is TRBV4-2; TRBD1 is a possible D gene (5 bases). The V end was cut by 3 bases, the J end by 2 bases, with 14 bases between. The CDR3 is made up of 15 amino acids. Germline-derived CDR1 and CDR2 are LGHNA and YNFKEQ. The CDR3 spells CASSQGPGFAYEQYF. Written as DNA, the CDR3 is TGTGCCAGCAGCCAGGGGCCTGGGTTCGCCTACGAGCAGTACTTC.

Many counts were recorded for this clonotype. This chain connects TRBV27 to TRBJ1-5; TRBD1 matches at 7 bases. Trimming cost V 5 bases and J 1 base; bases outside gene matches: 5. The CDR3 is 15 residues long. Per the germline V gene, CDR1 is MNHEY and CDR2 is SMNVEV (reference sequence). The CDR3 here is CASSPTGISNQPQHF. The CDR3 DNA reads TGTGCCAGCAGTCCGACAGGGATCAGCAATCAGCCCCAGCATTTT.

The chain links TRBV28 to TRBJ1-1, with D uncertain. Germline assignment: CDR1 MDHEN and CDR2 SYDVKM. Deletions cut 6 bases from V and 10 bases from J, with 12 bases between. CDR3 length: 11 amino acids. The CDR3 DNA follows: TGTGCCAGCAGAGACCCCATTGGAGCTTTCTTT. It codes for CASRDPIGAFF.

To note about this clonotype: A much larger clone is a single base away; this may be a read error. Likely a read error: the CDR3 ends without its conserved phenylalanine or tryptophan. The V and J genes are TRBV7-9 and TRBJ2-5, with a tentative D call TRBD1 (5 bases). The CDR3 contains 15 residues. Trimming pared 3 bases from V and 5 bases from J, leaving 16 bases between. Germline values: CDR1 SEHNR, CDR2 FQNEAQ (reference sequence). CDR3 protein: CASSFLQGRLETQYI. The CDR3 region has the DNA TGTGCCAGCAGCTTCCTGCAGGGTCGTTTGGAGACCCAGTACATC.

The sample holds many counts of this clonotype. The CDR3 DNA reads TGTGCCAGTAGTTGGCAGGACGATGGAAACACCATATATTTT. Translated: CASSWQDDGNTIYF. The gene calls are TRBV19 and TRBJ1-3; no clear D gene. This CDR3 has 14 residues. CDR1 is LNHDA, CDR2 SQIVND, per germline (reference sequence). With 5 bases removed from V and 3 bases from J, the gap between germline ends came to 11 bases.

This clonotype was observed a few times. The chain uses TRBV7-6 and TRBJ1-6, with TRBD1 matching 7 bases. Per germline, CDR1 SGHVS and CDR2 FNYEAQ. CDR3 size: 15 residues. The J segment lost 7 bases and the V segment lost 0 bases, leaving 3 bases of the junction unmatched. The CDR3 loop is CASSLAGGLNSPLHF. The CDR3 DNA reads as TGTGCCAGCAGCTTAGCAGGGGGCCTGAATTCACCCCTCCACTTT.

This rearrangement joins TRBV5-1 to TRBJ2-7; tentative D call: TRBD1 (5 bases). Germline V gene sequence: CDR1 SGHRS, CDR2 YFSETQ. Trimming took 2 bases from V and 0 from J, leaving 15 bases between them. The CDR3 totals 16 residues. CDR3 in DNA: TGCGCCAGCAGCTTTGAACGGCACAGGTTCTCCTACGAGCAGTACTTC. Translation: CASSFERHRFSYEQYF.

This clonotype was recorded many times. The gene calls are TRBV10-3 and TRBJ2-3; D is undetermined. The CDR3 contains 11 residues. V lost 6 bases and J 1 base, leaving 2 bases between the germline ends. Germline CDR1 ENHRY, CDR2 SYGVKD. DNA of the CDR3: TGTGCCATCAGGGGCACAGATACGCAGTATTTT. Its protein product is CAIRGTDTQYF.

Of note for this clonotype: Being one base from a much bigger clone, this may be a read error. The J gene is TRBJ2-2, the V gene TRBV7-9; 7 bases agree with TRBD1. The J segment lost 3 bases and the V segment lost 5 bases, leaving 3 bases of the junction unmatched. The germline V gene has CDR1 SEHNR and CDR2 FQNEAQ (reference sequence). CDR3 length equals 14 residues. The CDR3 nucleotides read TGTGCCAGCAGCACCGACAGGGACACCGGGGAGCTGTTTTTT. It codes for CASSTDRDTGELFF.

The V gene is TRBV7-8, the J gene TRBJ1-3; D might be TRBD1 (6 bases). V lost 5 bases to trimming and J lost 0 bases, with 11 bases between them. CDR1 is SGHVS, CDR2 FQNEAQ, per germline. This CDR3 spans 15 amino acids. In DNA, the CDR3 is TGTGCCAGCAGCGTCGACAGGAGCTCTGGAAACACCATATATTTT. Protein: CASSVDRSSGNTIYF.

The chain links TRBV25-1 to TRBJ1-1, with D unresolved. Between the trimmed V and J ends, which lost 4 bases and 0 bases, there was a span of 9 bases. Looked up from germline, CDR1 is MGHDK and CDR2 is SYGVNS. The CDR3 loop spans 14 amino acids. CDR3 protein: CASSAVILNTEAFF. The DNA of the CDR3 is TGTGCCAGCAGTGCCGTAATTTTGAACACTGAAGCTTTCTTT.

The sample holds one count of this clonotype. The J gene is TRBJ2-6, the V gene TRBV12-3 or TRBV12-4; D is ambiguous. The CDR3 has 18 residues. The germline V and J ends were trimmed by 6 bases and 3 bases, with 21 bases remaining between them. The CDR3 DNA follows: TGTGCCAGCAGACCCAGCTTTATGGGAACTGATGGGGCCAACGTCCTGACTTTC. Its protein is CASRPSFMGTDGANVLTF.

This clonotype was seen many times. The chain links TRBV13 to TRBJ1-4; D not resolved. This CDR3 spans 13 amino acids. Germline CDR1 and CDR2: PRHDT and FYEKMQ (reference sequence). V was cut by 1 base and J by 5 bases, with 5 bases left in between. This CDR3 reads CASSLALNEKLFF. CDR3 in DNA: TGTGCCAGCAGCTTAGCTCTGAATGAAAAACTGTTTTTT.

Worth noting for this clonotype: A much larger clone differs from this one at a single base, so this may be a read error. V gene TRBV7-2 combines with J gene TRBJ2-2, with TRBD2 matching 7 bases. The germline V gene has CDR1 SGHTA and CDR2 FQGNSA. V lost 5 bases to trimming and J lost 0 bases; unmatched junction nucleotides: 9. The CDR3 consists of 17 residues. The CDR3 region has the DNA TGTACCAGCAGCGTCCGGGAGGTCCCTTCGAACACCGGGGAGCTGTTTTTT. Its protein is CTSSVREVPSNTGELFF. The full variable domain, in which reference TRBV7-2 and TRBJ2-2 provide the parts outside the CDR3, is GAGVSQSPSNKVTEKGKDVELRCDPISGHTALYWYRQSLGQGLEFLIYFQGNSAPDKSGLPSDRFSAERTGGSVSTLTIQRTQQEDSAVYLCTSSVREVPSNTGELFFGEGSRLTVL.

J is TRBJ2-7 and V is TRBV6-6; 9 nucleotides match TRBD2. CDR3 length: 15 amino acids. V was pared by 6 bases and J by 0 bases, with 6 bases of the junction left unmatched. CDR1 and CDR2 from the germline V gene are MNHNY and SVGAGI (reference sequence). The chain's CDR3 is CASSPLAGDSYEQYF. CDR3 DNA: TGTGCCAGCAGCCCATTAGCGGGAGACTCCTACGAGCAGTACTTC.

This clonotype was seen ten or more times. V gene TRBV20-1 combines with J gene TRBJ2-7, with a weak D call TRBD2 (8 bases). V was shortened by 5 bases and J by 5 bases, with 19 bases between the two germline ends. Germline V gives CDR1 DFQATT, CDR2 SNEGSKA (reference sequence). CDR3 length equals 14 residues. The CDR3 region is CSAEGQREFHEQYF. DNA of the CDR3: TGCAGTGCTGAGGGACAGCGGGAGTTCCACGAGCAGTACTTC.

In its sample, this clonotype was seen a few times. The rearrangement uses TRBV5-6 and TRBJ2-7; D gene ambiguous. This CDR3 is built from 15 residues. CDR1 and CDR2 from the germline V gene are SGHDT and YYEEEE. Trimming left V 4 bases short and J 5 bases short, with 19 bases between. CDR3 in amino acids: CASSPPLRRLDEQYF. CDR3 nucleotide sequence: TGTGCCAGCAGCCCCCCTCTCCGGAGACTCGACGAGCAGTACTTC.

This clonotype was found many times. The rearrangement uses TRBV20-1 and TRBJ2-7; 9 positions agree with TRBD1. The CDR3 is 14 residues long. Germline values: CDR1 DFQATT, CDR2 SNEGSKA (reference sequence). With 6 bases clipped from V and 3 bases from J, the junction kept 9 bases outside the gene matches. The CDR3 region is CSARTGTGIYEQYF. The CDR3 nucleotides are TGCAGTGCCAGAACCGGGACAGGGATCTACGAGCAGTACTTC.

The chain combines TRBV6-5 with TRBJ1-1; D remains ambiguous. V was cut by 4 bases and J by 3 bases, with 9 bases left in between. The CDR3 runs to 13 residues. The germline CDR1 and CDR2 sequences are MNHEY and SVGAGI. The CDR3 DNA reads TGTGCCAGCAGTTGGAGCGGGTACACTGAAGCTTTCTTT. This gives the protein CASSWSGYTEAFF.

The V and J genes are TRBV28 and TRBJ2-7; 12 bases align to TRBD1. The CDR3 is 15 amino acids. V lost 5 bases, J lost 7 bases, and 9 bases stayed unmatched. Germline V CDR1 and CDR2: MDHEN, SYDVKM. CDR3 DNA sequence: TGTGCCAGCAGTGTTCCGGGACAGGGGGCGAGTGAGCAGTACTTC. Residues: CASSVPGQGASEQYF.

The chain uses TRBV4-1 and TRBJ1-1; 7 bases are shared with TRBD1. Germline V gives CDR1 MGHRA, CDR2 YSYEKL. This CDR3 comprises 14 residues. The trim removed 5 bases at V and 4 bases at J, leaving 7 bases unmatched. The DNA of the CDR3 is TGCGCCAGCAGCTCGACAGGGCTGGTCACTGAAGCTTTCTTT. It translates to CASSSTGLVTEAFF.